This T cell receptor (beta chain) was captured in a study of blood T cell repertoires in COVID-19. Study overall: Acute and convalescent COVID-19 specimens originated in the United States, Italy and Spain.

The germline V gene has CDR1 MDHEN and CDR2 SYDVKM. The CDR3 loop spans 12 amino acids. The V gene lost 3 bases and the J gene lost 9 bases, with 11 bases spanning the gap. Libraries were prepared by immunoSEQ multiplex PCR; TCRdb keeps only in-frame clonotypes and omits some of them. The top ten hold 13% of the sample, which has about 94,000 clones, approximately 86% seen once. The sequencing sample was made of peripheral blood. The sequence was collected from an older woman in a cohort sampled during active or convalescent COVID-19. The chain is built from TRBV28 and TRBJ1-2, with TRBD1 as a possible D gene (6 bases). The CDR3 DNA reads as TGTGCCAGCAGTTTTTCGGGGGGCCGCTACACCTTC. It yields the protein CASSFSGGRYTF.